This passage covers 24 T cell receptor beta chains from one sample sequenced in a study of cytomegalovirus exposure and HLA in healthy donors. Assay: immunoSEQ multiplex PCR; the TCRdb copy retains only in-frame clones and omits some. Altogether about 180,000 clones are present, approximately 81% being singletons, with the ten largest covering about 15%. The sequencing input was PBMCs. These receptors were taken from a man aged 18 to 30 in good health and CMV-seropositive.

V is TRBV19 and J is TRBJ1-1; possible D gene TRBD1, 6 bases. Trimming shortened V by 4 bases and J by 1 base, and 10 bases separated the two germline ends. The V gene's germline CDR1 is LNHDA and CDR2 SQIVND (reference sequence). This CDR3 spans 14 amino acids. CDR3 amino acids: CASSTGDRNTEAFF. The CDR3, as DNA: TGTGCCAGTAGTACAGGGGACCGGAACACTGAAGCTTTCTTT.

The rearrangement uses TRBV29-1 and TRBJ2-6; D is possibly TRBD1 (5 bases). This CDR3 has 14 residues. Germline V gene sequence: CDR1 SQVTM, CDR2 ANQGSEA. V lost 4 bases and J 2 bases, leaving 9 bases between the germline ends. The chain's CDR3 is CSVAQGAGANVLTF. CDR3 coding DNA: TGCAGCGTTGCGCAGGGTGCTGGGGCCAACGTCCTGACTTTC.

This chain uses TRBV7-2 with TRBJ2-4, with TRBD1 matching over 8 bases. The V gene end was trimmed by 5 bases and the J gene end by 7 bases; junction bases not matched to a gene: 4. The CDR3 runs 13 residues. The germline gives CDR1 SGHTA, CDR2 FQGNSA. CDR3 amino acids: CASSPRQGNIQYF. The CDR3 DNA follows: TGTGCCAGCAGCCCGCGACAGGGGAACATTCAGTACTTC.

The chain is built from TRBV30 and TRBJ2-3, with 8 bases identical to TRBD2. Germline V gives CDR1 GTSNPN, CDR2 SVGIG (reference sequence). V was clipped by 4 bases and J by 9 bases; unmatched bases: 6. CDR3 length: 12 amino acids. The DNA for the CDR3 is TGTGCCTGGACAGCTGGACTAGCCACGCAGTATTTT. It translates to CAWTAGLATQYF.

CDR3 protein: CASSPPLGTSTDTQYF. In nucleotides, the CDR3 is TGTGCCAGCTCACCGCCTCTGGGGACTAGCACAGATACGCAGTATTTT. The chain couples TRBV18 to TRBJ2-3; weak D call: TRBD2 (6 bases). Trimming removed 3 bases at V and 0 bases at J, with 13 bases between. The CDR3 runs to 16 residues. CDR1 is KGHSH, CDR2 LQKENI, per germline.

CDR3 in DNA: TGTGCCAGCAGCCAACGCCATAGCGGGAGGGGCACAGATACGCAGTATTTT. Its translation: CASSQRHSGRGTDTQYF. The chain recombines TRBV5-4 with TRBJ2-3; 11 nucleotides align to TRBD2. Germline V gene lookup returns CDR1 SGHNT and CDR2 YYREEE (reference sequence). The CDR3 spans 17 residues. V was clipped by 4 bases and J by 1 base; unmatched bases: 8.

CDR3: CAIRLAGGGSGIQYF. The CDR3, as DNA: TGTGCCATCAGACTAGCGGGAGGGGGGAGTGGCATTCAGTACTTC. The chain employs TRBV6-1 and TRBJ2-4, with 14 bases aligning to TRBD2. V shed 10 bases and J 9 bases; nucleotides not matched to a gene: 11. Germline values: CDR1 MNHNS, CDR2 SASEGT. This CDR3 spans 15 amino acids.

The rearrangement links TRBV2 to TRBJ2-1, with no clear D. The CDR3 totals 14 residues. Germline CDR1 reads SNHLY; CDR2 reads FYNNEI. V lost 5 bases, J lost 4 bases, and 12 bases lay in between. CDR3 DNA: TGTGCCAGCAGTTCCGACTGGTCTTACAATGAGCAGTTCTTC. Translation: CASSSDWSYNEQFF.

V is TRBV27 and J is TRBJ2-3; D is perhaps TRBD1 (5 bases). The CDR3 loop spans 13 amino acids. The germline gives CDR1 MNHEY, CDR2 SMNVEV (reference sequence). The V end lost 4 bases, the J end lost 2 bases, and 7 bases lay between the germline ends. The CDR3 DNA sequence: TGTGCCAGCAGTTCAGGGTCCACAGATACGCAGTATTTT. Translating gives CASSSGSTDTQYF.

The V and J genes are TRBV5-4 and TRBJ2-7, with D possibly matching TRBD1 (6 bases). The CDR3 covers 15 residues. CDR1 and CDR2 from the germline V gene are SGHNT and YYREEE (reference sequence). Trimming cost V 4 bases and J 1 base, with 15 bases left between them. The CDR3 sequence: CASSLGGGTSYEQYF. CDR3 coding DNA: TGTGCCAGCAGCCTTGGGGGCGGAACGTCCTACGAGCAGTACTTC. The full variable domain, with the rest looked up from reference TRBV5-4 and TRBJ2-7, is ETGVTQSPTHLIKTRGQQVTLRCSSQSGHNTVSWYQQALGQGPQFIFQYYREEENGRGNFPPRFSGLQFPNYSSELNVNALELDDSALYLCASSLGGGTSYEQYFGPGTRLTVT.

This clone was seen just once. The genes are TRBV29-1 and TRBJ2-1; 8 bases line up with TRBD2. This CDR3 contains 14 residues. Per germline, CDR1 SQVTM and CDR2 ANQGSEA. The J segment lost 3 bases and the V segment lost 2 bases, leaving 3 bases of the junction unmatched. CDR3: CSVERTSGYNEQFF. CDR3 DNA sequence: TGCAGCGTTGAAAGAACTAGCGGCTACAATGAGCAGTTCTTC.

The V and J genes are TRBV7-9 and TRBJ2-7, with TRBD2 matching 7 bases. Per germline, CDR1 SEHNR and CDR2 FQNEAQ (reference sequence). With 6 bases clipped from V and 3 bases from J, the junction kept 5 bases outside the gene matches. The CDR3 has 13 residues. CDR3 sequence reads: CASSLAANYEQYF. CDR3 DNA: TGTGCCAGCAGTCTAGCGGCAAACTACGAGCAGTACTTC.

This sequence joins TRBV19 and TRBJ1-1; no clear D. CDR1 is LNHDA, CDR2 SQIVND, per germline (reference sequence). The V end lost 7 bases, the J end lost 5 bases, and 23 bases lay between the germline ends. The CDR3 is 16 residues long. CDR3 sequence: CASTLDPEWRLTEAFF. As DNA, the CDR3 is TGTGCCAGTACCCTAGACCCAGAATGGCGATTGACTGAAGCTTTCTTT.

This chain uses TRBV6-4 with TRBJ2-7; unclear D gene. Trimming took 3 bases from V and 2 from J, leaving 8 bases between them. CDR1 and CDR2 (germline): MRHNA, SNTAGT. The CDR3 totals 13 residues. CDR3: CASSEEATYEQYF. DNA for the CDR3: TGTGCCAGCAGTGAAGAAGCGACCTACGAGCAGTACTTC.

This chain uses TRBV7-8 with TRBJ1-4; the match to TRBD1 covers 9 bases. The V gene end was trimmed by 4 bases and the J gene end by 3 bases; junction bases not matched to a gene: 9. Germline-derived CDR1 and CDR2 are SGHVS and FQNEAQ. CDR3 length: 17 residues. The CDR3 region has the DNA TGTGCCAGCAGCTCTACAGGGGGCGCGGTAGCTAATGAAAAACTGTTTTTT. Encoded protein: CASSSTGGAVANEKLFF.

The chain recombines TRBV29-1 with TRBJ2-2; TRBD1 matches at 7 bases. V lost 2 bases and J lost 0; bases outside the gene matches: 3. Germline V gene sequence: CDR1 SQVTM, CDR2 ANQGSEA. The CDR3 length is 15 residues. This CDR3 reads CSVELGTANTGELFF. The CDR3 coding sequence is TGCAGCGTTGAATTGGGGACAGCGAACACCGGGGAGCTGTTTTTT.

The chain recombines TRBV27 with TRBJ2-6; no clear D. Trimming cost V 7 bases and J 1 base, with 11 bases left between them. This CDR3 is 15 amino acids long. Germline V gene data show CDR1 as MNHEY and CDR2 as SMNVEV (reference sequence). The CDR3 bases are TGTGCCAGCAAGTCAGTTTTATCTGGGGCCAACGTCCTGACTTTC. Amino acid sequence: CASKSVLSGANVLTF.

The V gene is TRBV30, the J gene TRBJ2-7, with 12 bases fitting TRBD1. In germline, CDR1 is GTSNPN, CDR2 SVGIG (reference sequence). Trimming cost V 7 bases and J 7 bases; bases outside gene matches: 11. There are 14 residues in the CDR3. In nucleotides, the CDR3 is TGTGCCTTGCGCAACCCGGGACAGGGGGCAGAGCAGTACTTC. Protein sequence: CALRNPGQGAEQYF.

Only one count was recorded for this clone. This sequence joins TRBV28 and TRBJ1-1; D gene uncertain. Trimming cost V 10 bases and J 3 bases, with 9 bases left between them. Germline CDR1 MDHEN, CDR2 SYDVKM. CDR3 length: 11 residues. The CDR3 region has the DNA TGTGCCACCTACGGGGACACTGAAGCTTTCTTT. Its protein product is CATYGDTEAFF.

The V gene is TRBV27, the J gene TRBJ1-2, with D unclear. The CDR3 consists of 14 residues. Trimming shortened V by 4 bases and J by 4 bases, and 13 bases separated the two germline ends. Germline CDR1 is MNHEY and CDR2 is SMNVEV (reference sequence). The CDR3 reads CASSSSGRGYGYTF. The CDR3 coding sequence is TGTGCCAGCAGTTCCTCGGGTCGCGGCTATGGCTACACCTTC.

The CDR3 sequence is CASSLGDMSYEQYF. The DNA for the CDR3 is TGTGCCAGCAGCTTAGGGGACATGTCCTACGAGCAGTACTTC. This chain uses TRBV7-9 with TRBJ2-7; D is perhaps TRBD1 (6 bases). Per the germline V gene, CDR1 is SEHNR and CDR2 is FQNEAQ (reference sequence). The ends were cut back, 1 base at V and 1 base at J, with 8 bases in the middle. The CDR3 is made up of 14 amino acids.

Here the CDR3 DNA reads TGTGCCAGCAGCGTAGCTTGGACAGGTACTGAAGCTTTCTTT. Translating gives CASSVAWTGTEAFF. The chain uses TRBV9 and TRBJ1-1; 7 nucleotides agree with TRBD1. Per germline, CDR1 SGDLS and CDR2 YYNGEE. V was pared by 0 bases and J by 5 bases, with 4 bases of the junction left unmatched. The CDR3 totals 14 residues.

The CDR3 is CASSLEGSGSIADTQYF. DNA of the CDR3: TGCGCCAGCAGCCTCGAGGGTAGCGGGAGCATCGCAGATACGCAGTATTTT. The rearrangement uses TRBV4-1 and TRBJ2-3; 9 bases align to TRBD2. V trimming: 4 bases; J trimming: 4 bases; junction bases outside the gene matches: 12. The CDR3 loop spans 17 amino acids. Germline V gives CDR1 MGHRA, CDR2 YSYEKL.

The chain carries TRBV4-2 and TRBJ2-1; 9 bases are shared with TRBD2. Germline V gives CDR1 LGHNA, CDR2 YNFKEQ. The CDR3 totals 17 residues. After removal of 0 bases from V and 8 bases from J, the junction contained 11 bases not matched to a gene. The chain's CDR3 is CASSQDLAGGLQDEQFF. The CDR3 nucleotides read TGTGCCAGCAGCCAAGATCTGGCGGGGGGGCTCCAGGATGAGCAGTTCTTC.